The clone carrying this T cell receptor (beta chain) has at least ten counts. The antigen remains unidentified. TCRdb called the reads again in MiXCR, with one record for every CDR3 protein. The data hold some 440,000 distinct CDR3 sequences, with 30% to 40% observed a single time. The CDR3 has 15 residues. Per germline, CDR1 SGHTA and CDR2 FQGTGA. The V gene lost 2 bases and the J gene lost 2 bases, with 12 bases spanning the gap. This sample stems from a study of T cell repertoires in cytomegalovirus infection. Study at large: Matching HLA type, along with CMV infection, was indicated by public TCR beta signatures. Study-wide points: Predominance within the ex vivo response was attributable to HLA-C-restricted CMV-specific TCR beta clonotypes. Carriage of CMV together with the relevant HLA was identifiable through cumulative public TCR beta family frequency.

The sequencing input was PBMCs. The chain uses TRBV7-3 and TRBJ1-1; tentatively, D is TRBD1 (5 bases). The sequence was collected from a human donor in good health (CMV status not recorded). Some clones in this sample may be carry-over from other donors' samples. CDR3 amino acids: CASSLQGATNTEAFF. The CDR3 DNA reads as TGTGCCAGCAGCTTACAAGGGGCAACAAACACTGAAGCTTTCTTT.